These T cell receptor beta chains were read from a single sample in a study of blood T cells in healthy people across ages. MiXCR, applied by TCRdb to the 5' RACE reads, yields one record per CDR3 protein. The table records roughly 1.5 million distinct CDR3 sequences, about 42% of them present only once. The source material was blood. Receptors were obtained from a woman aged 18-29 years in good health. CDR3s include the opening cysteine and the closing phenylalanine or tryptophan. D genes are given only for firm matches. Clone size is not always given. Where it is, it says once, few, many or a class for expanded clones.

.	few	TRBV9	TRBJ2-3	TGTGCCAGCAGCGGGCTAGCAACAACAGATACGCAGTATTTT	CASSGLATTDTQYF
.	.	TRBV29-1	TRBJ1-5	TGCAGCGCCAGCGCAGGCAATCAGCCCCAGCATTTT	CSASAGNQPQHF
.	.	TRBV5-1	TRBJ2-5	TGCGCCAGCAGCTTCACCACTTGGGAGACCCAGTACTTC	CASSFTTWETQYF
.	.	TRBV7-2	TRBJ2-1	TGTGCCAGCAGCCGCCGGACCTCCAATGAGCAGTTCTTC	CASSRRTSNEQFF
.	.	TRBV2	TRBJ1-4	TGTGCCAGCAGTGACAGGAGAGGCAATGAAAAACTGTTTTTT	CASSDRRGNEKLFF
.	.	TRBV7-2	TRBJ2-1	TGTGCCAGCAGCTCCACCAGGGGCTTCAACAATGAGCAGTTCTTC	CASSSTRGFNNEQFF
TRBD2	.	TRBV6-6	TRBJ2-5	TGTGCCAGCACCTCGAGGACTAGCGGGAAAGGAGAGACCCAGTACTTC	CASTSRTSGKGETQYF
TRBD1	.	TRBV4-3	TRBJ2-2	TGCGCCAGCAGCCAAGAAACAGGGGGCATCACCGGGGAGCTGTTTTTT	CASSQETGGITGELFF
.	.	TRBV18	TRBJ2-3	TGTGCCAGCTCACCAAGGCGTACCGACCTGACGCAGTATTTT	CASSPRRTDLTQYF
.	.	TRBV7-2	TRBJ1-2	TGTGCCAGCAGCTTAGTAGGAGGGGCCCGGACACTTTATGGCTACACCTTC	CASSLVGGARTLYGYTF
.	.	TRBV12-3/TRBV12-4	TRBJ1-1	TGTGCCAGCAGTTTGGCGGGGGCGCCTAGGAACACTGAAGCTTTCTTT	CASSLAGAPRNTEAFF
TRBD2	.	TRBV20-1	TRBJ2-5	TGCAGTGCTAGAATCACTAGCGGCCTAGGGAATGAGCAGTACTTC	CSARITSGLGNEQYF
.	few	TRBV20-1	TRBJ2-7	TGCAGTGCTAGGGACGCCCCCTCCTACGAGCAGTACTTC	CSARDAPSYEQYF
.	few	TRBV12-3/TRBV12-4	TRBJ1-5	TGTGCCAGCAGTCCAAAGGGCCACAATCAGCCCCAGCATTTT	CASSPKGHNQPQHF
TRBD1	.	TRBV30	TRBJ2-4	TGTGCCTGGAGTTCCCCCAGGGGGATCAAAAACATTCAGTACTTC	CAWSSPRGIKNIQYF
.	.	TRBV6-2/TRBV6-3	TRBJ2-7	TGTGCCAGCAGTTACGGTGTCGGGGTCGGGTACGAGCAGTACTTC	CASSYGVGVGYEQYF
TRBD1	few	TRBV7-8	TRBJ1-5	TGTGCCAGCAGCTTAATCAGTTGGTCAGGGGGAAATCAGCCCCAGCATTTT	CASSLISWSGGNQPQHF
.	.	TRBV7-8	TRBJ2-3	TGTGCCAGCAGCCCCGAGCTAGGGGAAGATACGCAGTATTTT	CASSPELGEDTQYF
TRBD1	once	TRBV10-3	TRBJ2-1	TGTGCCATCAGTGAGTTCGGGACAGCCAGTGAGCAGTTCTTC	CAISEFGTASEQFF
.	.	TRBV7-2	TRBJ2-7	TGTGCCAGCAGCTTAGTTTCGATACGAGGGAGGCGGGCTTACAATGAGCAGTACTTC	CASSLVSIRGRRAYNEQYF
.	.	TRBV12-3/TRBV12-4	TRBJ2-7	TGTGCCAGCAGCTGGACATTTCCATCCCACGAGCAGTACTTC	CASSWTFPSHEQYF